This T cell receptor beta chain was sequenced in a study of tumor-infiltrating lymphocytes in primary liver carcinoma. With respect to this clonotype: Germline is not matched at one junction end, which may reflect a read error.

DNA and RNA were both co-extracted from approximately 20-30 mg of bulk tissue that had not been sorted. A primer matching the constant region was used to make TCR beta cDNA from approximately 0.45 ug of total RNA. Each TCR beta library was derived from three nested multiplex PCR rounds that employed slightly modified ARM-PCR. One entry per CDR3 protein, called by TCRdb with MiXCR from the multiplex PCR reads. The sample gives approximately 73,000 distinct CDR3 sequences, about 64% of which show up once; around 15% is in the top ten. This TCR derives from a woman aged 60-75 years with primary liver carcinoma and hepatitis B virus infection. What was sequenced was liver tumor tissue from sampling region 4. Sample subset: tumor region T4, right-lateral pole.

CDR3 sequence reads: CARSSSSGRAAGELFF. The DNA for the CDR3 is TGTGCCCGCAGCTCGTCTAGCGGGAGGGCGGCCGGGGAACTGTTTTTT. This rearrangement joins TRBV11-3 to TRBJ2-2, with 12 bases lining up with TRBD2. This CDR3 contains 16 residues. CDR1 and CDR2 (germline): SGHNT, YENEEA. The entire variable domain, with the rest obtained from reference TRBV11-3 and TRBJ2-2, is as follows: EAGVVQSPRYKIIEKKQPVAFWCNPISGHNTLYWYLQNLGQGPELLIRYENEEAVDDSQLPKDRFSAERLKGVDSTLKIQPAELGDSAVYLCARSSSSGRAAGELFFGEGSRLTVL.